This T cell receptor (beta chain) is from a study of T cell clones after liver transplantation. In germline, CDR1 is KGHSH, CDR2 LQKENI. The V end was cut by 2 bases, the J end by 3 bases, with 10 bases between. This CDR3 has 14 residues. Produced via immunoSEQ multiplex PCR; TCRdb's table is partial and in-frame only. The sample holds some 57,000 clones; roughly 70% are singletons and the top ten take around 9.6%. Specimen: CD4+ T cells from blood, collected at the 22-month timepoint. This TCR came from a human patient who received a liver transplant. The graft donor may be the source of some T cells. V gene TRBV18 combines with J gene TRBJ2-5; D uncertain. The CDR3, as DNA: TGTGCCAGCTCACCATCTTTCCAAAAAGAGACCCAGTACTTC. Amino acids: CASSPSFQKETQYF.